This T cell receptor (beta chain) stems from a study of CD8 T cells in Susac syndrome. RNA in amounts of about 0.45 to 1 ug was reverse transcribed with random hexamers. TCRdb re-called the immunoSEQ multiplex PCR reads with MiXCR, one entry per CDR3 protein. The sample carries about 250,000 distinct CDR3 sequences, roughly 95% recorded once. Germline assignment: CDR1 MGHDK and CDR2 SYGVNS. This CDR3 has 12 residues. Trimming pared 0 bases from V and 5 bases from J, leaving 5 bases between. TCR beta sequences were obtained from blood CD8+ and CD4+ T cells. The chain is built from TRBV25-1 and TRBJ2-7; D gene unclear. Material: CD4+ T cells from PBMCs. This clonotype was sampled from a human donor with multiple sclerosis. CDR3 sequence: CASSEYGDEQYF. For the CDR3, the DNA is TGTGCCAGCAGTGAATATGGGGACGAGCAGTACTTC.